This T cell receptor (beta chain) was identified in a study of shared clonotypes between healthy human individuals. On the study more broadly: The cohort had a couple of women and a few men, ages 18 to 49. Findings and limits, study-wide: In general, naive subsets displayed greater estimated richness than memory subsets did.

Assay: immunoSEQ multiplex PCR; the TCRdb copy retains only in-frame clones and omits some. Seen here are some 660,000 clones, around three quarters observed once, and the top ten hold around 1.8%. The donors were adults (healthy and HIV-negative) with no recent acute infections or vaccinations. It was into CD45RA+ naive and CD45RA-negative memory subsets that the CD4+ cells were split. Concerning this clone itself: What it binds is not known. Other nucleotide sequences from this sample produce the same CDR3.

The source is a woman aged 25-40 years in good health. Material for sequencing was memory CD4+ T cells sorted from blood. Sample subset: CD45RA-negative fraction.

The CDR3 is CASSPRGGNTEAFF. CDR3 nucleotide sequence: TGTGCCAGCAGCCCTCGGGGGGGGAACACTGAAGCTTTCTTT. This rearrangement joins TRBV6-1 to TRBJ1-1; TRBD1 might be the D (5 bases). This CDR3 is built from 14 residues. Germline-derived CDR1 and CDR2 are MNHNS and SASEGT. V gave up 6 bases and J gave up 1 base, with 12 bases separating them.